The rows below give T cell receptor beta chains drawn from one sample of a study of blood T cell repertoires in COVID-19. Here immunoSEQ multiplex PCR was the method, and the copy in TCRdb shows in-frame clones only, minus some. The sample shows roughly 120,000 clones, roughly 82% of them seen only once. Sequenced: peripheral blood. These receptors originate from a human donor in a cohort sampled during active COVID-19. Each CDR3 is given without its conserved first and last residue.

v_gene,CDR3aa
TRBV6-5,ASSPLGQGYT
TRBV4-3,ASSQARDRGVEQY
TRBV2,ASVRRNTEAF
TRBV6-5,ASSDSEETQY
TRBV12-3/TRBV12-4,ASKLAGEQF
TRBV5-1,ASSPNSGGPYEQY
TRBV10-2,ASREGAWGGTQY
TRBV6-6,ASSKTGELF
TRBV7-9,ASSTDTRGGLEGYT
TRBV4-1,ASSQAGLAGLEQY
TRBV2,ASSLIQGNEQF
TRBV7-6,ASSMGDGPMNTEAF
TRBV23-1,ASSQSRGTGSYEQY
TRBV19,ASSPGQVGYGYT
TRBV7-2,ASSVQTGGGIYEQY
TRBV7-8,ASHEISSGGPRNEQY
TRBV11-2,ASSRPTSGGMDEQF
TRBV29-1,SVDPGGRESRF
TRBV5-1,ASSGQGGETQY
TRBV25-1,ASREDRVNEKLF
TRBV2,ASSAQRTGVNEKLF
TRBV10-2,ASSGPGQGTDTQY
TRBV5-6,ASSWGVTNQPQH
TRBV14,ASSSQGARGNTIY
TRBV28,ASSPGQETSTDTQY
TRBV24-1,ATSDINTGGVNTGELF
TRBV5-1,ASSLGPSTRGEQY
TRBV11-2,ASSLVAGGPQDTQY
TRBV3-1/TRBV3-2,ASSQGSGSYNEQF
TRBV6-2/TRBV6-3,ASSSRGGLFQETQY
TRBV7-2,ASTRDRTSGANVLT
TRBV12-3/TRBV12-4,ASSLTRDTQY